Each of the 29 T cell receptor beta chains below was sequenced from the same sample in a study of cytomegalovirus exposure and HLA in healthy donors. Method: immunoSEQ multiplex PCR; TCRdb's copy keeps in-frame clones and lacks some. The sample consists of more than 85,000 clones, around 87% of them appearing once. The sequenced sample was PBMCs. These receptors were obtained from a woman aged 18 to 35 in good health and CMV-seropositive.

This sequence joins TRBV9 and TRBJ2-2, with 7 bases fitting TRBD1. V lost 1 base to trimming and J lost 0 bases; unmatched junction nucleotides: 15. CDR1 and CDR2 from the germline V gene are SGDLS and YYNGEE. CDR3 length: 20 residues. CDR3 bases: TGTGCCAGCAGCGTACCAATATCTTCCGGGACAGAAACGAACACCGGGGAGCTGTTTTTT. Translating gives CASSVPISSGTETNTGELFF.

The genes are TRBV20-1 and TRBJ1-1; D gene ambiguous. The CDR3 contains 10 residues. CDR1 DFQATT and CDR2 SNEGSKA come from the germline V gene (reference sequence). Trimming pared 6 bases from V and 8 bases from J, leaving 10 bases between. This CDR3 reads CSALEAEAFF. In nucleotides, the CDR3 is TGCAGTGCGTTGGAAGCGGAAGCTTTCTTT.

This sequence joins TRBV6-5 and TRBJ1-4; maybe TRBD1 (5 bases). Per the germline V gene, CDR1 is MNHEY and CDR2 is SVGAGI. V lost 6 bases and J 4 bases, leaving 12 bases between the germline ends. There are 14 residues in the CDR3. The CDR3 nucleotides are TGTGCCAGCAGCCACCGACAGCTTAATGAAAAACTGTTTTTT. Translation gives CASSHRQLNEKLFF.

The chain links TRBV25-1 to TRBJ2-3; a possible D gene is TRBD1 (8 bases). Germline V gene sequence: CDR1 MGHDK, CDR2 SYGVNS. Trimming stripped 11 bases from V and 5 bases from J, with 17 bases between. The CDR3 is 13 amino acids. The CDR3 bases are TGTGCCGCTAGCGGCAGGGGGCGAGATACGCAGTATTTT. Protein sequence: CAASGRGRDTQYF.

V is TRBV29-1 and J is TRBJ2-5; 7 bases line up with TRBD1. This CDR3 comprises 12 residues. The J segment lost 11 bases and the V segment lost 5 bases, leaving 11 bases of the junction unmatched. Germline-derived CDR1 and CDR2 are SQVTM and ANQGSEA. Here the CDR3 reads CSVRTGDLNQYF. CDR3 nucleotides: TGCAGCGTTAGGACAGGCGATTTAAATCAGTACTTC.

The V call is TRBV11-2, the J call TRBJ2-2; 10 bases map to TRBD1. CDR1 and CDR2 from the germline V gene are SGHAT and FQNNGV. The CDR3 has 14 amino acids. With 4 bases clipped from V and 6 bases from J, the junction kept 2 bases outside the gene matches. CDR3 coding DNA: TGTGCCAGCAGCTCCGACAGGGGGCCCGGGGAGCTGTTTTTT. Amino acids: CASSSDRGPGELFF. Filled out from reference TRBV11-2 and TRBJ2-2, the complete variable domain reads EAGVAQSPRYKIIEKRQSVAFWCNPISGHATLYWYQQILGQGPKLLIQFQNNGVVDDSQLPKDRFSAERLKGVDSTLKIQPAKLEDSAVYLCASSSDRGPGELFFGEGSRLTVL.

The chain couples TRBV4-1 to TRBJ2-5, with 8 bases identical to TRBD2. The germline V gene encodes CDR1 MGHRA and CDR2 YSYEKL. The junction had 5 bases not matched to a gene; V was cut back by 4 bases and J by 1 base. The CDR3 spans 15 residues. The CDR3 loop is CASSLGGGTQETQYF. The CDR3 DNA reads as TGCGCCAGCAGCCTCGGGGGGGGGACCCAAGAGACCCAGTACTTC.

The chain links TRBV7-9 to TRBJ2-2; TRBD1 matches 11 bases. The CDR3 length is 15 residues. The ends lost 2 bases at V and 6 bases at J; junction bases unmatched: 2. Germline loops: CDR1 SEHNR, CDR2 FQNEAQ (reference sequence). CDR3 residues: CASSLRDRGSGELFF. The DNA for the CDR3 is TGTGCCAGCAGCTTAAGGGACAGGGGGTCCGGGGAGCTGTTTTTT. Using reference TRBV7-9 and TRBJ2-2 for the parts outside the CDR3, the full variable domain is DTGVSQNPRHKITKRGQNVTFRCDPISEHNRLYWYRQTLGQGPEFLTYFQNEAQLEKSRLLSDRFSAERPKGSFSTLEIQRTEQGDSAMYLCASSLRDRGSGELFFGEGSRLTVL.

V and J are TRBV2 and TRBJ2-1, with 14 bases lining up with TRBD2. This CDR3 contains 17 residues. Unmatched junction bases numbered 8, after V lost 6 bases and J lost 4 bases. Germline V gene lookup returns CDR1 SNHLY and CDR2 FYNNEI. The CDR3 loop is CASSETRLAGGYNEQFF. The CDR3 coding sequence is TGTGCCAGCAGCGAAACCAGACTAGCGGGGGGGTACAATGAGCAGTTCTTC.

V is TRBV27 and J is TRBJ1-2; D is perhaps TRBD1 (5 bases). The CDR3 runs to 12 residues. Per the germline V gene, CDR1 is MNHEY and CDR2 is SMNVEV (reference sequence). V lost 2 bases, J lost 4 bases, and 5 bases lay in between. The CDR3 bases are TGTGCCAGCAGTTTAAGGGGCTATGGCTACACCTTC. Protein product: CASSLRGYGYTF.

For the CDR3, the DNA is TGTGCCAGCAGCTTAGCGGGACAGGCGAACACTGAAGCTTTCTTT. It is translated as CASSLAGQANTEAFF. The V and J genes are TRBV11-3 and TRBJ1-1; 8 bases align to TRBD1. CDR1 SGHNT and CDR2 YENEEA come from the germline V gene. Trimming at V came to 1 base and at J to 1 base, leaving 2 bases not matched to a gene. The CDR3 runs to 15 residues.

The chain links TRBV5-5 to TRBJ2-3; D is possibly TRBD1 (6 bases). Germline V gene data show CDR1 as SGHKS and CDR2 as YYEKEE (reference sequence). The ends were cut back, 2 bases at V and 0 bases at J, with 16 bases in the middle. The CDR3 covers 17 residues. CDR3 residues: CASSFRDTGSSTDTQYF. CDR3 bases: TGTGCCAGCAGCTTTCGGGACACAGGTTCTAGCACAGATACGCAGTATTTT.

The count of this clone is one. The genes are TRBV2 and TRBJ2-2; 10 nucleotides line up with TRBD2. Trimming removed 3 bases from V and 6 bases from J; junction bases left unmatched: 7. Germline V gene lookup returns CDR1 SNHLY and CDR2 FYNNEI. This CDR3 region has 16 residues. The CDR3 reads CASSEGAGGSAGELFF. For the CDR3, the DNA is TGTGCCAGCAGTGAGGGAGCGGGAGGGAGTGCCGGGGAGCTGTTTTTT.

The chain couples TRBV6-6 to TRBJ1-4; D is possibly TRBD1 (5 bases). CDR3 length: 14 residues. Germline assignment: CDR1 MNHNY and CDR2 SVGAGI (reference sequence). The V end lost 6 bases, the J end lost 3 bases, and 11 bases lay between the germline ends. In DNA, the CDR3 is TGTGCCAGCAGCCCAGGGTACGCTAATGAAAAACTGTTTTTT. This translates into CASSPGYANEKLFF.

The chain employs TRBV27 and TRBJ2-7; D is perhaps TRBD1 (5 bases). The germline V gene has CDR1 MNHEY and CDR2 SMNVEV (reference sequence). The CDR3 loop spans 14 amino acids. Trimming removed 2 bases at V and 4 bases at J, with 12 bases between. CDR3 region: CASSLVLGAYEQYF. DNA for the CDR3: TGTGCCAGCAGTTTAGTCCTAGGGGCTTACGAGCAGTACTTC.

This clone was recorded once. CDR3 residues: CASGPPGHGAYGYTF. The CDR3 DNA follows: TGTGCCAGTGGACCGCCGGGACACGGCGCCTATGGCTACACCTTC. The rearrangement links TRBV19 to TRBJ1-2, with D tentatively TRBD1 (6 bases). The germline V gene has CDR1 LNHDA and CDR2 SQIVND (reference sequence). V dropped 8 bases and J dropped 4 bases, with 20 bases sitting between them. The CDR3 length is 15 residues. The variable domain in full, completed from reference TRBV19 and TRBJ1-2, reads DGGITQSPKYLFRKEGQNVTLSCEQNLNHDAMYWYRQDPGQGLRLIYYSQIVNDFQKGDIAEGYSVSREKKESFPLTVTSAQKNPTAFYLCASGPPGHGAYGYTFGSGTRLTVV.

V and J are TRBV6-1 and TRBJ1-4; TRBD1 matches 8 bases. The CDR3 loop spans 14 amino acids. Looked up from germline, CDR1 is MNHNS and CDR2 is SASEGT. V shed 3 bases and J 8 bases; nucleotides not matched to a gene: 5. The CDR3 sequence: CASSDGTGSEKLFF. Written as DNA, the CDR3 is TGTGCCAGCAGTGACGGGACAGGTAGCGAAAAACTGTTTTTT.

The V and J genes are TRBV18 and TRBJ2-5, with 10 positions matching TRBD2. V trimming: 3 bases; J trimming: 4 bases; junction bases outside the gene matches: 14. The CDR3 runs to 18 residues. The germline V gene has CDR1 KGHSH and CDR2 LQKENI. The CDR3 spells CASSPAGLAGAIRETQYF. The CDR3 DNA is TGTGCCAGCTCACCGGCTGGGCTAGCGGGAGCGATTAGAGAGACCCAGTACTTC.

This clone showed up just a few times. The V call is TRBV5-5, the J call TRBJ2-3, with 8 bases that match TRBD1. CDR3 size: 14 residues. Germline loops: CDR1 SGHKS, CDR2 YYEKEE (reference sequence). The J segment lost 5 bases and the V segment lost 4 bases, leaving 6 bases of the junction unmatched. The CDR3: CASSAGQGGDTQYF. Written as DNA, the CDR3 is TGTGCCAGCAGCGCCGGACAGGGTGGAGATACGCAGTATTTT.

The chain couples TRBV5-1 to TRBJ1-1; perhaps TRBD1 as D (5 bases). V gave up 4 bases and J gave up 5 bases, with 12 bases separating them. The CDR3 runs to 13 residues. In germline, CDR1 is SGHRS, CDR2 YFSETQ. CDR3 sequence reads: CASSPAGKTEAFF. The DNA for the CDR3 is TGCGCCAGCAGCCCCGCAGGGAAAACTGAAGCTTTCTTT.

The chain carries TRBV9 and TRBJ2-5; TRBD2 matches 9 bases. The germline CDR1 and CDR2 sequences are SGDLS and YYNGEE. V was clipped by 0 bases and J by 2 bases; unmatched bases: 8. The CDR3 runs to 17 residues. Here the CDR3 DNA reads TGTGCCAGCAGCGTAGCTCTCGGTAGCGGGGGACAAGAGACCCAGTACTTC. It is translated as CASSVALGSGGQETQYF.

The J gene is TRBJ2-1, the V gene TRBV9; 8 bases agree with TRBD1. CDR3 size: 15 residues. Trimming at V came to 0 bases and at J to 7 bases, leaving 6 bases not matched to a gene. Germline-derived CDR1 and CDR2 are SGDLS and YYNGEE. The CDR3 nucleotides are TGTGCCAGCAGCGTAGGGGGGACAGGAGGGAATGAGCAGTTCTTC. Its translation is CASSVGGTGGNEQFF. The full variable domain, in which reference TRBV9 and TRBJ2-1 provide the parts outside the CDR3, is DSGVTQTPKHLITATGQRVTLRCSPRSGDLSVYWYQQSLDQGLQFLIQYYNGEERAKGNILERFSAQQFPDLHSELNLSSLELGDSALYFCASSVGGTGGNEQFFGPGTRLTVL.

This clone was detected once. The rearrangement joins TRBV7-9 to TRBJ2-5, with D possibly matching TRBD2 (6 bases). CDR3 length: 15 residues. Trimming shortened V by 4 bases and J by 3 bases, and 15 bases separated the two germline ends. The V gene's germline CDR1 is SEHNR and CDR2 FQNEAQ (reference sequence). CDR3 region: CASSYGGGRKETQYF. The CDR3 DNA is TGTGCCAGCAGCTACGGGGGTGGCCGCAAAGAGACCCAGTACTTC. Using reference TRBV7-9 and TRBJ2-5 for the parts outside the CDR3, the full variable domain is DTGVSQNPRHKITKRGQNVTFRCDPISEHNRLYWYRQTLGQGPEFLTYFQNEAQLEKSRLLSDRFSAERPKGSFSTLEIQRTEQGDSAMYLCASSYGGGRKETQYFGPGTRLLVL.

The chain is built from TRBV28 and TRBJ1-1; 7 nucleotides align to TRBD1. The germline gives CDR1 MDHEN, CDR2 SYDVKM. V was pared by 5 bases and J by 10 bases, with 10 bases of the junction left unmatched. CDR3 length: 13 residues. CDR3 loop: CASSLRGLFVAFF. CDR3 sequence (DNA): TGTGCCAGCAGTCTTAGGGGGCTCTTTGTAGCTTTCTTT.

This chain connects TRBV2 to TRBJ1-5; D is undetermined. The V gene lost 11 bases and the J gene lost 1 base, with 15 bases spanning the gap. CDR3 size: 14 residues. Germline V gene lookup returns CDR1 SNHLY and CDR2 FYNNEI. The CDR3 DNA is TGTGCCGGCGACCAGACACGGAGCAATCAGCCCCAGCATTTT. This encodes CAGDQTRSNQPQHF.

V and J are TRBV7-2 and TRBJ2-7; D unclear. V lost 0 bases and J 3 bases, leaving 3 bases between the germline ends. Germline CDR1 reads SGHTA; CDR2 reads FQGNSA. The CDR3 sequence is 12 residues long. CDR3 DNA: TGTGCCAGCAGCTTAGCTATCTACGAGCAGTACTTC. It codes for CASSLAIYEQYF.

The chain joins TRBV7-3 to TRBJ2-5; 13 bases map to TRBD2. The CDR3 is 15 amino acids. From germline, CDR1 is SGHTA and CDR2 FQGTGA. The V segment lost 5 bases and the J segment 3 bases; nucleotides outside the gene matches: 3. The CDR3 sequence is CASSPGTSGEETQYF. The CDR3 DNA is TGTGCCAGCAGCCCCGGGACTAGCGGGGAAGAGACCCAGTACTTC.

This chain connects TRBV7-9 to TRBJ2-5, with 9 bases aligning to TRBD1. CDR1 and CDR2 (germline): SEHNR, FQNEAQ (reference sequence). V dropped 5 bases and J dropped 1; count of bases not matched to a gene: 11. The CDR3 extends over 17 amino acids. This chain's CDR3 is CASSGSRGTGFQETQYF. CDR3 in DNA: TGTGCCAGCAGCGGGAGCCGCGGGACAGGGTTCCAAGAGACCCAGTACTTC.

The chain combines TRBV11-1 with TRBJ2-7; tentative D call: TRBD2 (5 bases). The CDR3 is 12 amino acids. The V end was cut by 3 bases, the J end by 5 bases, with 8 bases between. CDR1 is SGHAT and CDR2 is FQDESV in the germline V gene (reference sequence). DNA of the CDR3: TGTGCCAGCAGCTTCGGGGTCAACGAGCAGTACTTC. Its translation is CASSFGVNEQYF.